The 3 T cell receptor beta chains below come from one sample, sequenced in a study of blood T cell repertoires in COVID-19. The table came from immunoSEQ multiplex PCR; TCRdb's copy has only in-frame clones and leaves some out. The sample records 300,000 to 400,000 clones, 88% being singletons. Sequencing was performed on PBMCs or T cells enriched from blood (not recorded which). The receptors were sampled from a woman aged 25 to 39 with acute COVID-19.

The chain combines TRBV4-1 with TRBJ2-7; D is possibly TRBD1 (7 bases). Between the trimmed V and J ends, which lost 9 bases and 9 bases, there was a span of 24 bases. The CDR3 length is 14 residues. Germline loops: CDR1 MGHRA, CDR2 YSYEKL. The CDR3 is CASGTAGGSAGQYF. The CDR3, as DNA: TGCGCCAGTGGGACGGCAGGGGGGTCCGCGGGGCAGTACTTC.

The chain is built from TRBV6-6 and TRBJ2-7; 8 nucleotides match TRBD1. The ends lost 1 base at V and 3 bases at J; junction bases unmatched: 2. This CDR3 spans 14 amino acids. The germline V gene encodes CDR1 MNHNY and CDR2 SVGAGI (reference sequence). The CDR3 DNA reads TGTGCCAGCAGTTACTTCGGACAGGGCTACGAGCAGTACTTC. This codes for CASSYFGQGYEQYF.

This clone showed up just a few times. The chain combines TRBV7-3 with TRBJ2-1, with a possible D match to TRBD2 (5 bases). Trimming left V 2 bases short and J 5 bases short, with 16 bases between. The CDR3 contains 16 residues. The germline gives CDR1 SGHTA, CDR2 FQGTGA. For the CDR3, the DNA is TGTGCCAGCAGCTTACCAGGTCCCGGAGGTCACAATGAGCAGTTCTTC. It codes for CASSLPGPGGHNEQFF.